Listed below are T cell receptor beta chains from one sample, sequenced in a study of blood T cell repertoires in COVID-19. Repertoires were generated with immunoSEQ multiplex PCR, while TCRdb's copy carries only in-frame clones and drops some. Of 300,000 to 350,000 clones in the sample, nearly 90% were seen once. The sample comprised peripheral blood. The receptors come from a woman aged 40-49 years with COVID-19, enrolled during active disease. CDR3s include the opening cysteine and the closing phenylalanine or tryptophan. The D gene is left open where the match is weak. Clone size is shown for a subset of rows, as once, few, many or a class of expanded clone.

>TRBJ2-1|.|TRBD2|TRBV27
CASSGLAGVGNEQFF
TGTGCCAGCAGTGGACTAGCGGGAGTGGGCAATGAGCAGTTCTTC
>TRBJ1-6|few|.|TRBV7-9
CASSLTLGGSPLHF
TGTGCCAGCAGCTTGACCCTCGGGGGTTCACCCCTCCACTTT
>TRBJ1-3|.|TRBD1|TRBV18
CASSPDRGNGNTIYF
TGTGCCAGCTCACCGGACAGGGGGAATGGAAACACCATATATTTT
>TRBJ2-5|.|.|TRBV28
CASSGDTEQETQYF
TGTGCCAGCAGTGGGGACACTGAACAAGAGACCCAGTACTTC
>TRBJ1-6|.|TRBD1|TRBV28
CASSPRTGYNSPLHF
TGTGCCAGCAGTCCTAGGACAGGGTATAATTCACCCCTCCACTTT
>TRBJ2-5|.|TRBD1|TRBV6-5
CASRLLGQGEETQYF
TGTGCCAGCAGACTGCTTGGACAGGGTGAAGAGACCCAGTACTTC
>TRBJ2-1|.|.|TRBV4-1
CASSRIGSSYNEQFF
TGCGCCAGCAGCAGGATCGGGAGCTCCTACAATGAGCAGTTCTTC
>TRBJ2-1|.|TRBD2|TRBV4-1
CASSQEVAGPGEQFF
TGCGCCAGCAGTCAAGAGGTAGCGGGGCCAGGAGAGCAGTTCTTC
>TRBJ2-5|.|TRBD1|TRBV19
CASSIGQGQETQYF
TGTGCCAGTAGTATAGGACAGGGACAAGAGACCCAGTACTTC
>TRBJ1-2|.|.|TRBV11-2
CASSLPQGSYGYTF
TGTGCCAGCAGCTTGCCGCAGGGAAGCTATGGCTACACCTTC
>TRBJ1-3|.|.|TRBV29-1
CSVEKGLSGNTIYF
TGCAGCGTTGAAAAAGGACTCTCTGGAAACACCATATATTTT
>TRBJ2-6|.|.|TRBV7-9
CAIPETALSGANVLTF
TGTGCCATCCCCGAGACTGCCCTCTCTGGGGCCAACGTCCTGACTTTC
>TRBJ1-5|.|.|TRBV6-6
CASSNRRETFNQPQHF
TGTGCCAGCAGTAATCGAAGGGAGACGTTCAATCAGCCCCAGCATTTT
>TRBJ1-2|.|.|TRBV20-1
CSATGNGYTF
TGCAGTGCTACAGGAAATGGCTACACCTTC
>TRBJ1-3|.|.|TRBV15
CATSRDLLSGNTIYF
TGTGCCACCAGCAGAGATCTCCTCTCTGGAAACACCATATATTTT
>TRBJ2-7|once|TRBD2|TRBV27
CASSSRLAGGYEQYF
TGTGCCAGCAGTTCGCGACTAGCGGGAGGCTACGAGCAGTACTTC
>TRBJ1-4|.|.|TRBV19
CASSTATGGNEKLFF
TGTGCCAGTTCCACCGCAACGGGGGGTAATGAAAAACTGTTTTTT
>TRBJ1-4|.|.|TRBV2
CASLKGRGLPEKLFF
TGTGCCAGCCTCAAGGGGAGGGGCCTCCCGGAAAAACTGTTTTTT
>TRBJ1-2|.|TRBD1|TRBV29-1
CSVGIRGQGAIYGYTF
TGCAGCGTTGGTATCCGTGGACAGGGGGCGATCTATGGCTACACCTTC
>TRBJ1-5|.|.|TRBV6-1
CASSDGRGSQPQHF
TGTGCCAGCAGTGATGGCAGGGGCTCTCAGCCCCAGCATTTT
>TRBJ1-3|.|.|TRBV19
CASSYNRDTSGNTIYF
TGTGCCAGTAGTTACAACCGGGACACGTCTGGAAACACCATATATTTT
>TRBJ2-1|.|TRBD1|TRBV7-3
CASSQEGGAYNEQFF
TGTGCCAGCAGCCAGGAAGGGGGCGCCTACAATGAGCAGTTCTTC
>TRBJ2-3|.|TRBD2|TRBV9
CASSVRGVSNTQYF
TGTGCCAGCAGCGTACGGGGGGTGTCAAATACGCAGTATTTT
>TRBJ1-1|.|.|TRBV7-9
CASSLMGAMTEAFF
TGTGCCAGCAGCTTAATGGGGGCGATGACTGAAGCTTTCTTT
>TRBJ1-4|.|.|TRBV18
CASSPRSGANEKLFF
TGTGCCAGCTCACCACGTTCCGGGGCTAATGAAAAACTGTTTTTT
>TRBJ2-1|.|.|TRBV11-2
CASSLVEPIF
TGTGCCAGCAGCTTAGTGGAGCCGATCTTC
>TRBJ2-7|once|TRBD1|TRBV5-1
CASRQTGYAYEQYF
TGCGCCAGTAGGCAGACAGGGTATGCCTACGAGCAGTACTTC
>TRBJ2-2|.|.|TRBV11-3
CASSLVGAGELFF
TGTGCCAGCAGCTTAGTCGGGGCCGGGGAGCTGTTTTTT
>TRBJ2-1|.|TRBD2|TRBV7-3
CASSLAGDPNSHNEQFF
TGTGCCAGCAGCTTAGCGGGGGACCCAAATTCCCACAATGAGCAGTTCTTC
>TRBJ2-7|.|TRBD2|TRBV28
CASSFGTSDEQYF
TGTGCCAGCAGTTTTGGGACTAGCGACGAGCAGTACTTC
>TRBJ1-1|few|TRBD1|TRBV5-1
CASSFQGAGNTEAFF
TGCGCCAGCAGCTTTCAGGGGGCGGGAAACACTGAAGCTTTCTTT
>TRBJ1-1|.|.|TRBV27
CASRDQGYTEAFF
TGTGCCAGCAGAGATCAGGGATACACTGAAGCTTTCTTT
>TRBJ2-2|.|TRBD2|TRBV4-2
CASSQGLAGGPDTGELFF
TGTGCCAGCAGCCAAGGACTAGCGGGGGGGCCCGACACCGGGGAGCTGTTTTTT
>TRBJ1-1|.|.|TRBV5-5
CASSLLGQYTEAFF
TGTGCCAGCAGCTTATTAGGACAGTACACTGAAGCTTTCTTT
>TRBJ2-1|once|.|TRBV5-4
CASSLVPGEYNEQFF
TGTGCCAGCAGCTTGGTTCCGGGAGAGTACAATGAGCAGTTCTTC
>TRBJ2-3|.|.|TRBV19
CASSIYTGGTDTQYF
TGTGCCAGTAGTATTTACACGGGAGGCACAGATACGCAGTATTTT
>TRBJ2-5|.|TRBD1|TRBV5-1
CASSLYRGQETQYF
TGCGCCAGCAGCTTGTACAGGGGGCAAGAGACCCAGTACTTC
>TRBJ1-6|.|TRBD1|TRBV10-1
CASSDPGQGLSYNSPLHF
TGCGCCAGCAGTGACCCGGGACAGGGACTCTCCTATAATTCACCCCTCCACTTT
>TRBJ1-2|.|.|TRBV30
CAWSEHLTSGYTF
TGTGCCTGGAGTGAACACCTTACCAGTGGCTACACCTTC
>TRBJ1-2|.|TRBD1|TRBV14
CASRDSGTGYGYTF
TGTGCCAGCAGGGACTCCGGGACAGGGTATGGCTACACCTTC
>TRBJ2-1|.|TRBD2|TRBV5-1
CASSLGLAGVYNEQFF
TGCGCCAGCAGCCTTGGACTAGCGGGAGTCTACAATGAGCAGTTCTTC
>TRBJ2-7|few|.|TRBV19
CASSPSRYEQYF
TGTGCCAGTAGCCCCTCTAGGTACGAGCAGTACTTC